Listed below are T cell receptor beta chains from one sample, sequenced in a study of CD8 T cells in Susac syndrome. In TCRdb, the immunoSEQ multiplex PCR reads were re-called with MiXCR into one record per CDR3 protein. The data show more than 120,000 distinct CDR3 sequences, with approximately 94% seen just once and 0.075% to 0.1% held by the top ten. Sample: CD4+ T cells from PBMCs. The receptors here all came from a human donor in good health. The CDR3 runs from the conserved cysteine through the conserved F or W. A D gene is named only where the DNA matches it firmly. Clone size, where shown, is once, few, many, or a class for clones that have expanded.

TRBJ1-5,TRBV18,TRBD1,-,CASSPGGTGGVFQPQHF,TGTGCCAGCTCACCGGGGGGGACAGGGGGCGTCTTTCAGCCCCAGCATTTT
TRBJ1-4,TRBV27,-,-,CASSPWAEEKLFF,TGTGCCAGCAGTCCCTGGGCGGAGGAAAAACTGTTTTTT
TRBJ1-5,TRBV19,-,once,CASIQGYNSGQPQHF,TGTGCCAGTATTCAGGGGTATAATTCGGGTCAGCCCCAGCATTTT
TRBJ2-1,TRBV19,-,-,CASSTTSKGYNEQFF,TGTGCCAGTAGTACCACGAGCAAGGGATACAATGAGCAGTTCTTC
TRBJ2-7,TRBV3-1,TRBD2,-,CASSLTSSYYEQYF,TGTGCCAGCAGTCTGACTAGCAGCTACTACGAGCAGTACTTC
TRBJ2-5,TRBV20-1,-,-,CSGFWGETQYF,TGCAGTGGGTTCTGGGGAGAGACCCAGTACTTC
TRBJ2-7,TRBV5-1,-,-,CASSLGVGPYEQYF,TGCGCCAGCAGCTTGGGCGTCGGACCCTACGAGCAGTACTTC
TRBJ1-1,TRBV30,-,-,CAWSPFRTEAFF,TGTGCCTGGAGTCCTTTCCGAACTGAAGCTTTCTTT
TRBJ2-1,TRBV23-1,-,-,CASLPGSIGGQFF,TGCGCCAGCCTCCCGGGAAGTATCGGCGGGCAGTTCTTC
TRBJ1-5,TRBV28,-,-,CASSSQSGNNQPQHF,TGTGCCAGCAGTTCCCAGAGTGGGAACAATCAGCCCCAGCATTTT
TRBJ1-5,TRBV10-2,-,-,CASSEGGRQPQHF,TGCGCCAGCAGTGAGGGGGGACGCCAGCCCCAGCATTTT
TRBJ2-3,TRBV10-3,TRBD1,-,CAISEPGQGSTDTQYF,TGTGCCATCAGTGAGCCTGGACAGGGTTCCACAGATACGCAGTATTTT
TRBJ2-1,TRBV29-1,TRBD1,once,CSVETGQWSGDEQFF,TGCAGCGTTGAGACGGGACAGTGGAGTGGGGATGAGCAGTTCTTC
TRBJ2-5,TRBV27,TRBD2,-,CASSYSGRARDATQYF,TGTGCCAGCAGCTATAGCGGGAGGGCCCGAGATGCGACCCAGTACTTC
TRBJ2-7,TRBV3-1,-,-,CASSQDYTYEQYF,TGTGCCAGCAGCCAAGATTATACTTACGAGCAGTACTTC
TRBJ2-3,TRBV5-4,-,-,CASSLAGESTDTQYF,TGTGCCAGCAGCTTGGCCGGGGAGAGCACAGATACGCAGTATTTT
TRBJ2-3,TRBV28,-,-,CASRTDWWPLSGTDTQYF,TGTGCCAGCAGGACCGATTGGTGGCCCCTCTCCGGCACAGATACGCAGTATTTT
TRBJ2-7,TRBV6-6,-,-,CASSYSTSYGDEQYF,TGTGCCAGCAGTTACTCTACTAGTTACGGGGACGAGCAGTACTTC
TRBJ1-6,TRBV15,-,once,CATSSGQPNSPLHF,TGTGCCACCAGCAGTGGACAGCCGAATTCACCCCTCCACTTT
TRBJ1-2,TRBV27,TRBD1,-,CASSLLGQGGVRDGYTF,TGTGCCAGCAGTTTATTGGGACAGGGGGGTGTTCGGGATGGCTACACCTTC
TRBJ2-5,TRBV30,-,-,CAWSGGAKETQYF,TGTGCCTGGAGTGGGGGGGCTAAGGAGACCCAGTACTTC
TRBJ1-1,TRBV6-1,-,-,CASSDFREAFF,TGTGCCAGCAGTGACTTCAGGGAAGCTTTCTTT
TRBJ2-2,TRBV12-3/TRBV12-4,-,once,CASRGGGAAPGELFF,TGTGCCAGCAGAGGAGGGGGGGCGGCACCCGGGGAGCTGTTTTTT
TRBJ1-1,TRBV5-1,TRBD1,-,CASSREGGNTEAFF,TGCGCCAGCAGCCGTGAAGGGGGCAACACTGAAGCTTTCTTT